The clone carrying this T cell receptor (beta chain) showed up just a few times. Antigen specificity is unknown. Other DNA sequences from this sample encode an identical CDR3 as well. Donors had no recently reported acute infections or vaccinations and were HIV-negative. Sorted subsets were amplified in replicate PCRs using 200 ng DNA, 30,000 to 35,000 T cell genomes. Sequencing was performed with immunoSEQ multiplex PCR; in TCRdb, only in-frame clones are kept and a portion is missing. Among millions of clones, just over 90% were seen once, and the ten largest hold under 0.15%. The ends were cut back, 2 bases at V and 6 bases at J, with 13 bases in the middle. The CDR3 is 15 residues long. Per the germline V gene, CDR1 is MDHEN and CDR2 is SYDVKM. This entry belongs to a study of shared clonotypes between healthy human individuals. Study in general: CD4 naive and memory got three plates each, CD8 naive two, CD8 memory one.

Study results and limitations: Rarefaction demonstrated incomplete sorted-subset sequencing despite large depth.

Sequencing was carried out using naive CD4+ T cells sorted from blood. Subset here: CD45RA+ positively selected. The receptor was derived from a young man in good health. The chain joins TRBV28 to TRBJ2-2; maybe TRBD1 (7 bases). The CDR3 region is CASSLRQGGAGELFF. Written as DNA, the CDR3 is TGTGCCAGCAGTTTACGGCAGGGGGGAGCCGGGGAGCTGTTTTTT.